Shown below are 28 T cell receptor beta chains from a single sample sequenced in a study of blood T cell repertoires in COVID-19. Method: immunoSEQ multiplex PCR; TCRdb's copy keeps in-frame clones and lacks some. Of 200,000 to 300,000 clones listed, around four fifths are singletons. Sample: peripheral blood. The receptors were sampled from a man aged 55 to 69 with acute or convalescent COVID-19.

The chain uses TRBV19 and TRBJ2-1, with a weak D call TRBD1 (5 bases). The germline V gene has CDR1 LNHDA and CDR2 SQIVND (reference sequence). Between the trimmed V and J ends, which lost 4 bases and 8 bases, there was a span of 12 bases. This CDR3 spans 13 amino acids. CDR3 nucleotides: TGTGCCAGTAGTAAATGGGGCGGCCATGAGCAGTTCTTC. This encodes CASSKWGGHEQFF.

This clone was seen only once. CDR3 sequence reads: CASSQEGSSYNSPLHF. CDR3 nucleotides: TGTGCCAGCAGCCAAGAGGGGAGCTCCTATAATTCACCCCTCCACTTT. The chain couples TRBV3-1 (or the pseudogene TRBV3-2) to TRBJ1-6; D uncertain. This CDR3 region has 16 residues. Germline V gives CDR1 LGHDT, CDR2 YNNKEL (reference sequence). V gave up 0 bases and J gave up 0 bases, with 6 bases separating them.

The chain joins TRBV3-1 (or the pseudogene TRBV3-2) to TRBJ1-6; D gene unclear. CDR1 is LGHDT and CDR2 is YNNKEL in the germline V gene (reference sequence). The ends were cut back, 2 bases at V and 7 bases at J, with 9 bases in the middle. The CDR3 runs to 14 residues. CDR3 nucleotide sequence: TGTGCCAGCAGCCAAAGGCAGGAAAATTCACCCCTCCACTTT. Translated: CASSQRQENSPLHF.

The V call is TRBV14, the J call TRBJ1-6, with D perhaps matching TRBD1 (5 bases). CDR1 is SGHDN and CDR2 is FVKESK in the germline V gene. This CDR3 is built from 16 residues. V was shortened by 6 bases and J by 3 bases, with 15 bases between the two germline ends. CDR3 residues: CASSFTVGGYNSPLHF. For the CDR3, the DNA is TGTGCCAGCAGTTTCACCGTCGGGGGCTATAATTCACCCCTCCACTTT.

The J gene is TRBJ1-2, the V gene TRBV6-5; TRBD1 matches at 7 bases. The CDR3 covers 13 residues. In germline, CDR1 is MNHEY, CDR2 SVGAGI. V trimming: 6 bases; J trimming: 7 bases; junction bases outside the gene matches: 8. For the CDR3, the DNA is TGTGCCAGCAGCGACAGGGTTCGAGGTGGCTACACCTTC. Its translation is CASSDRVRGGYTF.

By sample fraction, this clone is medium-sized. The chain's CDR3 is CASSLYSGEEAEQYF. In DNA form, the CDR3 reads TGTGCCAGCAGTTTATATAGCGGGGAGGAGGCCGAGCAGTACTTC. The V and J genes are TRBV6-6 and TRBJ2-7; the match to TRBD2 covers 8 bases. V was clipped by 4 bases and J by 6 bases; unmatched bases: 11. CDR3 length: 15 amino acids. Germline loops: CDR1 MNHNY, CDR2 SVGAGI (reference sequence).

CDR3 nucleotides: TGTGCCAGCAGCTTGGCCGCGGGGGGCGTCTCCTACGAGCAGTACTTC. This encodes CASSLAAGGVSYEQYF. This chain links TRBV5-4 with TRBJ2-7, with 8 bases identical to TRBD2. CDR1 and CDR2 (germline): SGHNT, YYREEE (reference sequence). Trimming took 0 bases from V and 0 from J; bases not matched to a gene: 5. The CDR3 contains 16 residues.

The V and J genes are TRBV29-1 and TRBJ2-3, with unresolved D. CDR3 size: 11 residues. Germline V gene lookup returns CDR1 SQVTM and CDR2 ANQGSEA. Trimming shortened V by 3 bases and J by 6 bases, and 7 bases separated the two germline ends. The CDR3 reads CSVERVDTQYF. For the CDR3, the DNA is TGCAGCGTTGAGCGAGTGGATACGCAGTATTTT.

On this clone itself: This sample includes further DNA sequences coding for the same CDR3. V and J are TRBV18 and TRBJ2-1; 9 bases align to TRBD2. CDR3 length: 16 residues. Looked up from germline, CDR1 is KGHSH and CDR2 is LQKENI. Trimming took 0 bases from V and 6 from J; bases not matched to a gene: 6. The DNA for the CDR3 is TGTGCCAGCTCACCACCGCAGGGCGGGAGGGGCAATGAGCAGTTCTTC. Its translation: CASSPPQGGRGNEQFF. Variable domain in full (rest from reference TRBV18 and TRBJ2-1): NAGVMQNPRHLVRRRGQEARLRCSPMKGHSHVYWYRQLPEEGLKFMVYLQKENIIDESGMPKERFSAEFPKEGPSILRIQQVVRGDSAAYFCASSPPQGGRGNEQFFGPGTRLTVL.

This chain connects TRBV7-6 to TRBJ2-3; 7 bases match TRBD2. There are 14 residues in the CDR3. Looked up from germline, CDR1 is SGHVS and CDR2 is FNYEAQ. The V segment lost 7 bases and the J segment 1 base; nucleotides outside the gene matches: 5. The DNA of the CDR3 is TGTGCCAGCACCCTCGCGGGGGGCACAGATACGCAGTATTTT. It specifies CASTLAGGTDTQYF.

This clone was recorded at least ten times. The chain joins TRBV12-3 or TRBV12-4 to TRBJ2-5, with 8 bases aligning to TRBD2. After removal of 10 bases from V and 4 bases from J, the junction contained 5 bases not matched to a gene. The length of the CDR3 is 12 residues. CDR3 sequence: CATGGEGETQYF. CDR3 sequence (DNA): TGTGCCACGGGGGGGGAGGGAGAGACCCAGTACTTC.

CDR3: CASSLTDTYEQYF. In DNA form, the CDR3 reads TGTGCCAGCAGCTTAACTGATACCTACGAGCAGTACTTC. The gene calls are TRBV11-2 and TRBJ2-7; D unclear. The germline V gene encodes CDR1 SGHAT and CDR2 FQNNGV. The CDR3 length is 13 residues. The V and J ends lost 2 bases and 2 bases respectively, with 7 bases between them. The entire variable domain, with the rest obtained from reference TRBV11-2 and TRBJ2-7, is as follows: EAGVAQSPRYKIIEKRQSVAFWCNPISGHATLYWYQQILGQGPKLLIQFQNNGVVDDSQLPKDRFSAERLKGVDSTLKIQPAKLEDSAVYLCASSLTDTYEQYFGPGTRLTVT.

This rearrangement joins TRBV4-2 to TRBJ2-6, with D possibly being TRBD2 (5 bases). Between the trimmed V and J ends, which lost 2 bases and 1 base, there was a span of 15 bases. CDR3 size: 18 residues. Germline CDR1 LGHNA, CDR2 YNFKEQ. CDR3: CASSQSDYYGSGANVLTF. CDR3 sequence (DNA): TGTGCCAGCAGCCAATCTGACTACTACGGGTCTGGGGCCAACGTCCTGACTTTC.

The CDR3 DNA reads as TGTGCCAGCAGCTCGACCGGGACTAGCGGAGTCTCCTACGAGCAGTACTTC. This translates into CASSSTGTSGVSYEQYF. The chain is built from TRBV27 and TRBJ2-7; 11 nucleotides align to TRBD2. Germline V gene data show CDR1 as MNHEY and CDR2 as SMNVEV (reference sequence). The CDR3 length is 17 residues. The V gene end was trimmed by 6 bases and the J gene end by 0 bases; junction bases not matched to a gene: 10.

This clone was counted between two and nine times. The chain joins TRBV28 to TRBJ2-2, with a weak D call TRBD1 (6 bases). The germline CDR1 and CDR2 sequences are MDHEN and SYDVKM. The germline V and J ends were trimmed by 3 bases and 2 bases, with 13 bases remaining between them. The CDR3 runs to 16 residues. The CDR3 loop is CASSLYGTYNTGELFF. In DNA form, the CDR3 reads TGTGCCAGCAGTTTGTACGGGACATACAACACCGGGGAGCTGTTTTTT.

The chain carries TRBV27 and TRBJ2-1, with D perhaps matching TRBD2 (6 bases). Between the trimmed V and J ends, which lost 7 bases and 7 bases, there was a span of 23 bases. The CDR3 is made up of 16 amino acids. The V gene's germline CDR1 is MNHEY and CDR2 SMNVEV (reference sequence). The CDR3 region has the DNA TGTGCCAGCACTCCGCAACTGGGGGGTCGGGGGAATGAGCAGTTCTTC. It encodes CASTPQLGGRGNEQFF.

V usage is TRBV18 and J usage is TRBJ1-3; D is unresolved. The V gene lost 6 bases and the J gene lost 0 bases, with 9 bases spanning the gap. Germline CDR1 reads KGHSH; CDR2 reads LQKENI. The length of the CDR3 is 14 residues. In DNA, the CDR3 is TGTGCCAGCTCGCTGGAGAGCTCTGGAAACACCATATATTTT. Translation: CASSLESSGNTIYF.

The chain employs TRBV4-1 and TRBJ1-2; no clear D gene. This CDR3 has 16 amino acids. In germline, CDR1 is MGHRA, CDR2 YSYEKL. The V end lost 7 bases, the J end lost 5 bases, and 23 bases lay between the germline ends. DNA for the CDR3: TGCGCCAGCACCTCCAAAGATTCGCACCTGGCATATGGCTACACCTTC. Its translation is CASTSKDSHLAYGYTF.

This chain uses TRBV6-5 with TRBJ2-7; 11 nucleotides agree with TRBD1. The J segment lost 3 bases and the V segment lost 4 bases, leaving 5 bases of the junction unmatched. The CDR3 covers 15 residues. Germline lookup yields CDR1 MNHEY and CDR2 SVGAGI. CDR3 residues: CASSFTGQGVYEQYF. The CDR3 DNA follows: TGTGCCAGCAGTTTCACGGGACAGGGGGTCTACGAGCAGTACTTC.

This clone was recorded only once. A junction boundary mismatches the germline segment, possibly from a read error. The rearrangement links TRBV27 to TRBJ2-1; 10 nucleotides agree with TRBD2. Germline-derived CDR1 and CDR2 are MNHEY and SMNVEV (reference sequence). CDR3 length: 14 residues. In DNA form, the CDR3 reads TGTGCCAGCAGTCTATCCGAAGCGGGAGGGGAGCAGTTCTTC. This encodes CASSLSEAGGEQFF.

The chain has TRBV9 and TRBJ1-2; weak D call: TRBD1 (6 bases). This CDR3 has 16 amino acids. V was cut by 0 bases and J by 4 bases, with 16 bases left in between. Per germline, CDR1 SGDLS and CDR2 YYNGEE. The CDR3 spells CASSVDLEQGSYGYTF. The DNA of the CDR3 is TGTGCCAGCAGCGTAGACTTGGAGCAGGGGTCCTATGGCTACACCTTC.

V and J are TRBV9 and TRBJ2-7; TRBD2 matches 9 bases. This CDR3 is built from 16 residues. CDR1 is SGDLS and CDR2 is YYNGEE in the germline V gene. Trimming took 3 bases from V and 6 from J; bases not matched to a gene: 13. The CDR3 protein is CASSASWASGIGEQYF. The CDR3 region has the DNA TGTGCCAGCAGCGCCTCGTGGGCTAGCGGGATTGGCGAGCAGTACTTC. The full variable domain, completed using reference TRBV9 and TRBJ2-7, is DSGVTQTPKHLITATGQRVTLRCSPRSGDLSVYWYQQSLDQGLQFLIQYYNGEERAKGNILERFSAQQFPDLHSELNLSSLELGDSALYFCASSASWASGIGEQYFGPGTRLTVT.

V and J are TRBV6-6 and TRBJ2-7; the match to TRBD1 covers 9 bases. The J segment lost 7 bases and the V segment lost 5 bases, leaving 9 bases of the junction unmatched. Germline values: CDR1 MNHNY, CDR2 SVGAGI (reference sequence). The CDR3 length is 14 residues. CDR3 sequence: CASSPEQGAWEQYF. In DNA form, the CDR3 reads TGTGCCAGCAGTCCTGAACAGGGGGCATGGGAGCAGTACTTC.

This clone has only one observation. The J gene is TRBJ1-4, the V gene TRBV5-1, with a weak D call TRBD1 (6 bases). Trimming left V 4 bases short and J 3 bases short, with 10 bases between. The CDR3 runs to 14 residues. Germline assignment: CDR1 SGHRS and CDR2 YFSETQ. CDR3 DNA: TGCGCCAGCAGCCAGACAGGATCTAATGAAAAACTGTTTTTT. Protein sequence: CASSQTGSNEKLFF.

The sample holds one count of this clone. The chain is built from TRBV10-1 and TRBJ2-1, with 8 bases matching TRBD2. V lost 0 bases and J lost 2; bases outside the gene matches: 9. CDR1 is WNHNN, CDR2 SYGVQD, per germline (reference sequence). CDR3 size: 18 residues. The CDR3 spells CASSESFNWRGAYNEQFF. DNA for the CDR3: TGCGCCAGCAGTGAGTCGTTCAATTGGCGGGGGGCCTACAATGAGCAGTTCTTC.

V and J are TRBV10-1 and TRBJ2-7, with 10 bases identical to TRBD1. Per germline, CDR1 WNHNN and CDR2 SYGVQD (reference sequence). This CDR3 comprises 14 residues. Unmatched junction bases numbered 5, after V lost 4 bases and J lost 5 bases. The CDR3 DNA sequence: TGCGCCAGCAGTGCGGGGACAGGGGTTAACGAGCAGTACTTC. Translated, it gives CASSAGTGVNEQYF.

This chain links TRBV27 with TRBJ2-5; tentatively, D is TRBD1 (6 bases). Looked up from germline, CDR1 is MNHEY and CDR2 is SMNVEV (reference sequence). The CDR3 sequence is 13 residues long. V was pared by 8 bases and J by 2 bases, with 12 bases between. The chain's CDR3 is CASRTATQETQYF. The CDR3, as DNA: TGTGCCAGCCGGACAGCGACACAAGAGACCCAGTACTTC.

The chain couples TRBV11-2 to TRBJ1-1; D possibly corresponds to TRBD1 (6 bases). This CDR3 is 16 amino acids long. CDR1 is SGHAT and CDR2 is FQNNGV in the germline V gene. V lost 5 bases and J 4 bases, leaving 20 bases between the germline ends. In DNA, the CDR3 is TGTGCCAGCAGCGTAGGGACAATCCATCGGGTCACTGAAGCTTTCTTT. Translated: CASSVGTIHRVTEAFF.